This passage covers 17 T cell receptor beta chains from one sample sequenced in a study of blood T cell repertoires in COVID-19. Clones were read by immunoSEQ multiplex PCR, and TCRdb kept only the in-frame ones, dropping some. The repertoire consists of fewer than 45,000 clones, with about 74% occurring once and the leading ten covering over 9.5%. Sequencing was done on a sample of peripheral blood. Receptor source: a man in his sixties or seventies with COVID-19, enrolled during active disease.

The chain recombines TRBV3-1 (or the pseudogene TRBV3-2) with TRBJ1-3; possibly TRBD1 for D (6 bases). The V gene lost 4 bases and the J gene lost 3 bases, with 10 bases spanning the gap. The CDR3 covers 14 residues. Germline V gene sequence: CDR1 LGHDT, CDR2 YNNKEL (reference sequence). The CDR3 sequence: CASSPQGHGNTIYF. Written as DNA, the CDR3 is TGTGCCAGCAGCCCACAGGGTCATGGAAACACCATATATTTT.

This clone was seen more than once but under ten times. The chain recombines TRBV19 with TRBJ2-7; TRBD2 agrees at 8 bases. With 7 bases clipped from V and 2 bases from J, the junction kept 7 bases outside the gene matches. Germline loops: CDR1 LNHDA, CDR2 SQIVND (reference sequence). The CDR3 is made up of 14 amino acids. DNA of the CDR3: TGTGCCAGTACGGTTGGTAGCGGGACCTACGAGCAGTACTTC. The encoded protein is CASTVGSGTYEQYF.

The chain links TRBV7-3 to TRBJ1-2, with D hard to call. The germline V gene encodes CDR1 SGHTA and CDR2 FQGTGA. The length of the CDR3 is 14 residues. V dropped 2 bases and J dropped 7 bases, with 14 bases sitting between them. CDR3 loop: CASSLGGSPSGYTF. Here the CDR3 DNA reads TGTGCCAGCAGCTTAGGCGGATCCCCCTCTGGCTACACCTTC. The full variable domain, completed using reference TRBV7-3 and TRBJ1-2, is GAGVSQTPSNKVTEKGKYVELRCDPISGHTALYWYRQSLGQGPEFLIYFQGTGAADDSGLPNDRFFAVRPEGSVSTLKIQRTERGDSAVYLCASSLGGSPSGYTFGSGTRLTVV.

This sequence joins TRBV7-2 and TRBJ2-3; 7 positions agree with TRBD2. The CDR3 runs to 15 residues. The V gene's germline CDR1 is SGHTA and CDR2 FQGNSA. Unmatched junction bases numbered 3, after V lost 1 base and J lost 2 bases. CDR3 in DNA: TGTGCCAGCAGCTTAGGGACTAGACCCACAGATACGCAGTATTTT. Translated, it gives CASSLGTRPTDTQYF.

This rearrangement joins TRBV4-1 to TRBJ1-1; D ambiguous. Germline V gene sequence: CDR1 MGHRA, CDR2 YSYEKL. V was clipped by 4 bases and J by 1 base, with 10 bases between them. This CDR3 spans 14 amino acids. The CDR3 is CASSPPFRNTEAFF. CDR3 in DNA: TGCGCCAGCAGCCCCCCTTTTAGGAACACTGAAGCTTTCTTT.

The chain combines TRBV18 with TRBJ2-2; D is unclear. V was clipped by 2 bases and J by 6 bases, with 7 bases between them. Germline values: CDR1 KGHSH, CDR2 LQKENI. The CDR3 is 13 amino acids. As DNA, the CDR3 is TGTGCCAGCTCACCAGCGCGGTCCGGGGAGCTGTTTTTT. It codes for CASSPARSGELFF.

The chain uses TRBV18 and TRBJ2-5; D unclear. Trimming took off 5 bases at V and 2 bases at J, with 9 bases between the two ends. The CDR3 covers 13 residues. Germline CDR1 KGHSH, CDR2 LQKENI. The CDR3 reads CASSAAAQETQYF. The CDR3 DNA is TGTGCCAGCTCAGCGGCAGCACAAGAGACCCAGTACTTC.

The CDR3 here is CASSDPIEIGYGYTF. For the CDR3, the DNA is TGTGCCAGCAGTGACCCGATAGAAATCGGCTATGGCTACACCTTC. The chain couples TRBV25-1 to TRBJ1-2; no definite D call. The CDR3 length is 15 residues. Germline lookup yields CDR1 MGHDK and CDR2 SYGVNS. V gave up 3 bases and J gave up 4 bases, with 15 bases separating them.

A few counts support this clone. This sequence joins TRBV9 and TRBJ1-6; D gene unclear. The CDR3 totals 15 residues. Germline V lookup: CDR1 SGDLS, CDR2 YYNGEE. V lost 2 bases, J lost 9 bases, and 15 bases lay in between. CDR3 coding DNA: TGTGCCAGCAGCGTCTTAGAGGGTGTAGCTTCACCCCTCCACTTT. Translation: CASSVLEGVASPLHF.

CDR3 sequence (DNA): TGTGCCAGCAGGGGACAGGGCCAGGGCGAGCAGTACTTC. This sequence encodes CASRGQGQGEQYF. The chain combines TRBV12-3 or TRBV12-4 with TRBJ2-7, with 9 nucleotides matching TRBD1. The CDR3 runs 13 residues. Trimming removed 6 bases from V and 6 bases from J; junction bases left unmatched: 6.

The gene calls are TRBV21-1 and TRBJ2-5; the table's D call, TRBD2, has no DNA check behind it. TRBV21-1 is a known pseudogene. The CDR3 totals 11 residues. The CDR3 DNA is TGTGCCAGCAGCATAGTAGAGACCCAGTACTTC. Amino acid sequence: CASSIVETQYF.

The V gene is TRBV19, the J gene TRBJ1-2; a possible D gene is TRBD1 (6 bases). The length of the CDR3 is 15 residues. CDR1 and CDR2 from the germline V gene are LNHDA and SQIVND (reference sequence). Deletions cut 4 bases from V and 2 bases from J, with 14 bases between. In nucleotides, the CDR3 is TGTGCCAGTAGTAGGTCGGACAGAGGAAACTATGGCTACACCTTC. This encodes CASSRSDRGNYGYTF.

The chain combines TRBV6-1 with TRBJ1-1; D is ambiguous. The CDR3 spans 14 residues. Germline CDR1 MNHNS, CDR2 SASEGT. Trimming pared 2 bases from V and 8 bases from J, leaving 15 bases between. CDR3 in amino acids: CASSEFGGSREAFF. The CDR3 nucleotides read TGTGCCAGCAGTGAATTTGGAGGGTCTCGGGAAGCTTTCTTT.

The chain couples TRBV5-1 to TRBJ2-5; 7 bases map to TRBD2. The V gene's germline CDR1 is SGHRS and CDR2 YFSETQ. CDR3 size: 14 residues. Trimming took 8 bases from V and 3 from J; bases not matched to a gene: 10. The CDR3 region is CASSTSGAEETQYF. The CDR3 DNA reads TGCGCCAGTTCGACAAGCGGGGCGGAAGAGACCCAGTACTTC.

The chain joins TRBV6-5 to TRBJ1-2; D might be TRBD1 (5 bases). Germline V gene sequence: CDR1 MNHEY, CDR2 SVGAGI. Trimming shortened V by 2 bases and J by 4 bases, and 8 bases separated the two germline ends. The CDR3 is made up of 13 amino acids. This chain's CDR3 is CASSYGGLYGYTF. The CDR3 DNA is TGTGCCAGCAGTTACGGGGGACTCTATGGCTACACCTTC.

J is TRBJ2-1 and V is TRBV11-3, with D maybe TRBD2 (5 bases). V lost 5 bases and J lost 5, with 10 bases in between. The germline V gene encodes CDR1 SGHNT and CDR2 YENEEA. The CDR3 consists of 13 residues. The CDR3 region is CASSGLWDNEQFF. DNA for the CDR3: TGTGCCAGCAGCGGACTTTGGGACAATGAGCAGTTCTTC.

This sequence joins TRBV19 and TRBJ2-7; 8 bases map to TRBD1. CDR1 and CDR2 from the germline V gene are LNHDA and SQIVND (reference sequence). The CDR3 has 15 residues. The V gene end was trimmed by 5 bases and the J gene end by 0 bases; junction bases not matched to a gene: 6. CDR3 coding DNA: TGTGCCAGTAGTGCGGACAGGGTTCCCTCCTACGAGCAGTACTTC. It is translated as CASSADRVPSYEQYF.